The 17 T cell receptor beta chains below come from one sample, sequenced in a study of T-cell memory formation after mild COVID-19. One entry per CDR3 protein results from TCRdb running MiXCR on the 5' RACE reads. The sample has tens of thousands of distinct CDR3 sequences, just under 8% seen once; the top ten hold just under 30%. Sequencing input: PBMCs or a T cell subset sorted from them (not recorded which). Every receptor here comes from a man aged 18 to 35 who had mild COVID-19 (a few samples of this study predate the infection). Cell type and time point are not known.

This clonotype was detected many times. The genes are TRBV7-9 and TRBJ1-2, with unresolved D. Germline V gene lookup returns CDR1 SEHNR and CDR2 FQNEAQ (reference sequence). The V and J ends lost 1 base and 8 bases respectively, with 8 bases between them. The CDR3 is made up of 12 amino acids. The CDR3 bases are TGTGCCAGCAGCTTAGGGGTCCTCGGCTACACCTTC. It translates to CASSLGVLGYTF.

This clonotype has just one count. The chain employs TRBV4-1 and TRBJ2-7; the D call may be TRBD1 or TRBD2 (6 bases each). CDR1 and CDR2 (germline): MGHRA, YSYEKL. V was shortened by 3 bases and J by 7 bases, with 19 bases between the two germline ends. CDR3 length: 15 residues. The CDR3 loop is CASSQPGATLREQYF. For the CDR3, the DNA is TGCGCCAGCAGCCAGCCGGGGGCGACTCTACGGGAGCAGTACTTC.

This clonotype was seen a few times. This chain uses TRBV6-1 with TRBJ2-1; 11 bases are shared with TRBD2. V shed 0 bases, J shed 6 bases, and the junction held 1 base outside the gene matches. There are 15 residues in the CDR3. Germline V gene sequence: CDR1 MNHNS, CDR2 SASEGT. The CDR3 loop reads CASSEASGGANEQFF. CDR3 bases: TGTGCCAGCAGTGAAGCTAGCGGGGGGGCCAATGAGCAGTTCTTC.

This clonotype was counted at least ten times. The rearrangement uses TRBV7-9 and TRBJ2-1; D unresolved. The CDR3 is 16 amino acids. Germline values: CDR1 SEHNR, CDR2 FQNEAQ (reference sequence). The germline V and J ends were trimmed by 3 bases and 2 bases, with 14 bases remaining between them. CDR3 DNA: TGTGCCAGCAGCTTTAACTTGGCGGTCGCCTACAATGAGCAGTTCTTC. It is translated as CASSFNLAVAYNEQFF.

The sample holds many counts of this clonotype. The CDR3 spells CASSQDRWQSNTGELFF. CDR3 bases: TGCGCCAGCAGCCAAGATAGGTGGCAGTCGAACACCGGGGAGCTGTTTTTT. The rearrangement joins TRBV4-1 to TRBJ2-2, with D uncertain. This CDR3 has 17 residues. Per the germline V gene, CDR1 is MGHRA and CDR2 is YSYEKL. Trimming cost V 0 bases and J 0 bases, with 11 bases left between them.

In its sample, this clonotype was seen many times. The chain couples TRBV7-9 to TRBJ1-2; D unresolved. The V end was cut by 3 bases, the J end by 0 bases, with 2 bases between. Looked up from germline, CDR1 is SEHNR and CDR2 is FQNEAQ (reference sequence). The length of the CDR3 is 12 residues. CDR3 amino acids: CASSFSNYGYTF. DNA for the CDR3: TGTGCCAGCAGCTTCTCTAACTATGGCTACACCTTC. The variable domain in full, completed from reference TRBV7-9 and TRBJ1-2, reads DTGVSQNPRHKITKRGQNVTFRCDPISEHNRLYWYRQTLGQGPEFLTYFQNEAQLEKSRLLSDRFSAERPKGSFSTLEIQRTEQGDSAMYLCASSFSNYGYTFGSGTRLTVV.

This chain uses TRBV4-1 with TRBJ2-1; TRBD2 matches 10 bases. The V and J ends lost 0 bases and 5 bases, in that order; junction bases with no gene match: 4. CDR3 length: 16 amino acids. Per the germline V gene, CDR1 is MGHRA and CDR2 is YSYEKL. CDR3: CASSQDLTSGNNEQFF. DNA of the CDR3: TGCGCCAGCAGCCAAGATCTTACTAGCGGGAACAATGAGCAGTTCTTC.

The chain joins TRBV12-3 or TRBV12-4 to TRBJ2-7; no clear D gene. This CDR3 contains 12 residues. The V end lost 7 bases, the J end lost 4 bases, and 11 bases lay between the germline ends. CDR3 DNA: TGTGCCAGCACCCTGAACGGATACGAGCAGTACTTC. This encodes CASTLNGYEQYF.

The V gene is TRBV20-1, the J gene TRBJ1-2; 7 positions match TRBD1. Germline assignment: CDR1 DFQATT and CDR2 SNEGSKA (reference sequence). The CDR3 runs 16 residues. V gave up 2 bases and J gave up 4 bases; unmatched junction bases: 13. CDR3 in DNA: TGCAGTGCTAGATTCTCCGGGACAGTCGGAAGCTATGGCTACACCTTC. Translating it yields CSARFSGTVGSYGYTF.

CDR3 sequence: CASTNEPNTEAFF. In DNA, the CDR3 is TGTGCCAGCACTAACGAACCGAACACTGAAGCTTTCTTT. V gene TRBV6-2 or TRBV6-3 combines with J gene TRBJ1-1; D gene uncertain. The CDR3 runs to 13 residues. The germline V gene has CDR1 MNHEY and CDR2 SVGEGT. V was shortened by 7 bases and J by 1 base, with 10 bases between the two germline ends.

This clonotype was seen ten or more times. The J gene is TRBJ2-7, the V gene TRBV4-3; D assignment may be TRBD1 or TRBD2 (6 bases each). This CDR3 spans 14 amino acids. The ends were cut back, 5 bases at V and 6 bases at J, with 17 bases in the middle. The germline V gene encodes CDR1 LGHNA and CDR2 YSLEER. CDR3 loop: CASSMQKGGREQYF. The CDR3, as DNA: TGCGCCAGCAGCATGCAAAAAGGGGGGCGCGAGCAGTACTTC.

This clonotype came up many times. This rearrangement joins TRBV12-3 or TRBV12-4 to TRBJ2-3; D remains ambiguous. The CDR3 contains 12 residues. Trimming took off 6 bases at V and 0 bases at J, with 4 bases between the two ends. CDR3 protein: CASRPSTDTQYF. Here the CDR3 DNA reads TGTGCCAGCAGGCCAAGCACAGATACGCAGTATTTT.

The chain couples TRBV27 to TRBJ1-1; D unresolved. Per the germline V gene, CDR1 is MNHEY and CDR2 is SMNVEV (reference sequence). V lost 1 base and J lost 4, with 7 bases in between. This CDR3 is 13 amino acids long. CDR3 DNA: TGTGCCAGCAGTTTATTGACCGGCACTGAAGCTTTCTTT. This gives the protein CASSLLTGTEAFF.

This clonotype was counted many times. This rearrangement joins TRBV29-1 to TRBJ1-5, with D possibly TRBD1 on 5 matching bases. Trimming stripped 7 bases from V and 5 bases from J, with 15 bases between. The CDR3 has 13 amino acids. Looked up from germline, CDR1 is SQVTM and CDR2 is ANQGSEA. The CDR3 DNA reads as TGCAGCGCTACCCTCGGGGGAGATCAGCCCCAGCATTTT. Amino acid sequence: CSATLGGDQPQHF.

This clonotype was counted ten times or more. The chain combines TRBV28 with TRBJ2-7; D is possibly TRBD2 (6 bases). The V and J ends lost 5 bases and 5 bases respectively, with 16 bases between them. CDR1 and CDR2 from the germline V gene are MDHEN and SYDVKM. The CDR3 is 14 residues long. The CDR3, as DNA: TGTGCCAGCAGTGCTCCAGGGAGGACCCACGAGCAGTACGTC. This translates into CASSAPGRTHEQYV.

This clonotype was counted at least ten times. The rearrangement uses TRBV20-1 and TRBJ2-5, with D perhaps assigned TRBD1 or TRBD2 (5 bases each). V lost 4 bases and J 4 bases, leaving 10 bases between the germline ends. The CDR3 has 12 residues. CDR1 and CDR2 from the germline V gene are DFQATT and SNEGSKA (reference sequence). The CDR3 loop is CSATEGLETQYF. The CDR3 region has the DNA TGCAGTGCTACAGAGGGGCTAGAGACCCAGTACTTC.

As DNA, the CDR3 is TGTGCCAGCAGCCCCCGGGACGGTGAGCAGTTCTTC. Amino acids: CASSPRDGEQFF. The chain carries TRBV7-9 and TRBJ2-1; D possibly uses TRBD1 or TRBD2 (5 bases each). This CDR3 is built from 12 residues. Germline loops: CDR1 SEHNR, CDR2 FQNEAQ (reference sequence). V was shortened by 5 bases and J by 9 bases, with 11 bases between the two germline ends.